This TCR beta chain was sequenced for a study of blood T cell repertoires in COVID-19. Overall study: Both acute and convalescent COVID-19 samples were obtained from the United States, Italy and Spain. PBMCs, B-cell-depleted T cells, or T cells were the source of the cDNA or gDNA that made up the material.

In the authors' methods: Reference gene primer amplification gave estimated nucleated cell counts. Clones were read by immunoSEQ multiplex PCR, and TCRdb kept only the in-frame ones, dropping some. The V and J calls and clone size come from that table; D and trimming were worked out from the DNA. Of more than 200,000 clones listed, about 85% are singletons. This clone was observed once. This CDR3 region has 14 residues. The germline V and J ends were trimmed by 4 bases and 1 base, with 11 bases remaining between them. Germline assignment: CDR1 SGHRS and CDR2 YFSETQ. The receptor was derived from a man in his forties with acute or convalescent COVID-19. What was sequenced was peripheral blood. The chain has TRBV5-1 and TRBJ1-1; D unclear. CDR3 sequence (DNA): TGCGCCAGCAGCCAAGTCACGGGGAACACTGAAGCTTTCTTT. As protein: CASSQVTGNTEAFF.